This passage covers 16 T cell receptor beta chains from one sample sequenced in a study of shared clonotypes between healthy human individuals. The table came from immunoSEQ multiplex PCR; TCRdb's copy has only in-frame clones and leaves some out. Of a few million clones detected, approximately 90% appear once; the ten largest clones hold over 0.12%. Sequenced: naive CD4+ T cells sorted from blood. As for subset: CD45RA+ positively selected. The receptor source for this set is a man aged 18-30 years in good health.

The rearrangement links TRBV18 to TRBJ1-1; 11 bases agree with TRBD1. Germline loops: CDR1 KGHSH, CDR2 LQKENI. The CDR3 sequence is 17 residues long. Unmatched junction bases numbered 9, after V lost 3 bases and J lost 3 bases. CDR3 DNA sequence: TGTGCCAGCTCACCCCGGACAGGGGGCGATTTTGACACTGAAGCTTTCTTT. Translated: CASSPRTGGDFDTEAFF.

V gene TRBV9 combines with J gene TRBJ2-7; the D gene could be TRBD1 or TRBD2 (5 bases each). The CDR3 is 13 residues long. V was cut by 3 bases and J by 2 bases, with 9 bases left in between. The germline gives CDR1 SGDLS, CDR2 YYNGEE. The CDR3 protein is CASSATAAYEQYF. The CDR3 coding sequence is TGTGCCAGCAGCGCGACAGCGGCCTACGAGCAGTACTTC.

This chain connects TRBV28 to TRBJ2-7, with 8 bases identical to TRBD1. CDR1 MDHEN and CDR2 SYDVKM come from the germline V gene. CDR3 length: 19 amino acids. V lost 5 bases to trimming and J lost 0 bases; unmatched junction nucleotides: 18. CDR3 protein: CASSRFGDRFRTPSYEQYF. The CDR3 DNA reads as TGTGCCAGCAGTCGATTCGGGGACAGGTTCCGAACTCCCTCCTACGAGCAGTACTTC.

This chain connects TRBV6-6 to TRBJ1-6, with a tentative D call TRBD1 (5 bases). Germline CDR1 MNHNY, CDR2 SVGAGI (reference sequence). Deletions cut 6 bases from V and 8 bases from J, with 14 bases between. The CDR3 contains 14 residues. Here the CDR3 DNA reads TGTGCCAGCAGCCCGGGACTCCCGTATTCACCCCTCCACTTT. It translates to CASSPGLPYSPLHF.

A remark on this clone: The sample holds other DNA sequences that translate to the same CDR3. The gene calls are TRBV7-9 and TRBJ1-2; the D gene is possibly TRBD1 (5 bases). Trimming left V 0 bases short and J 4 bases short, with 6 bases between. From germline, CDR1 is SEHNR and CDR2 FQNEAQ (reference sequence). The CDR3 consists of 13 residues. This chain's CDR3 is CASSLAGTYGYTF. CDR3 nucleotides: TGTGCCAGCAGCTTAGCGGGGACCTATGGCTACACCTTC.

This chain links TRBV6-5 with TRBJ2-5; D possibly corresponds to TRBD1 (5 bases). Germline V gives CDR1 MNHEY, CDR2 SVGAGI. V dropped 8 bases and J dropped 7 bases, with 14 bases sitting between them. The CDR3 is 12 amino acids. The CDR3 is CASVAYTGTQYF. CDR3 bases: TGTGCCAGCGTGGCGTACACAGGGACCCAGTACTTC.

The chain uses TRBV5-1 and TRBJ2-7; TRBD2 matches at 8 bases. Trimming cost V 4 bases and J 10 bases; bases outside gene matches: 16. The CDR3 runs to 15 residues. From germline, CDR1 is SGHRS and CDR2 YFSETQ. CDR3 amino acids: CASSPTPLAGSGQYF. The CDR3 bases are TGCGCCAGCAGCCCAACCCCTCTAGCGGGTTCCGGTCAGTACTTC. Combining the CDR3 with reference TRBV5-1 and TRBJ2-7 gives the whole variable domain KAGVTQTPRYLIKTRGQQVTLSCSPISGHRSVSWYQQTPGQGLQFLFEYFSETQRNKGNFPGRFSGRQFSNSRSEMNVSTLELGDSALYLCASSPTPLAGSGQYFGPGTRLTVT.

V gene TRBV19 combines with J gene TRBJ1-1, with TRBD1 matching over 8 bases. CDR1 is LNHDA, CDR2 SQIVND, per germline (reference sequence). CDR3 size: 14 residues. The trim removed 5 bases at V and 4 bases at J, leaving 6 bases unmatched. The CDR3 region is CASSLGTGGTEAFF. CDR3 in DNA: TGTGCCAGTAGTCTCGGAACAGGGGGCACTGAAGCTTTCTTT.

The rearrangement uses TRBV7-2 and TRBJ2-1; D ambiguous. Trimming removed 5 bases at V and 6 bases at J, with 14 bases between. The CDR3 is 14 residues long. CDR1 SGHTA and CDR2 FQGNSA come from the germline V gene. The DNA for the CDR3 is TGTGCCAGCAGCACCCCTCAACCTAGCAATGAGCAGTTCTTC. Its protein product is CASSTPQPSNEQFF. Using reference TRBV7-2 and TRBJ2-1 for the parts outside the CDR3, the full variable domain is GAGVSQSPSNKVTEKGKDVELRCDPISGHTALYWYRQSLGQGLEFLIYFQGNSAPDKSGLPSDRFSAERTGGSVSTLTIQRTQQEDSAVYLCASSTPQPSNEQFFGPGTRLTVL.

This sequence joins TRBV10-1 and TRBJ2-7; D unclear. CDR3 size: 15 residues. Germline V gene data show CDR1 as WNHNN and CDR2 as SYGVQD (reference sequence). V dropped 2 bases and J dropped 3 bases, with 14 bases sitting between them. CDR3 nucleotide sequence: TGCGCCAGCAGTGAGATAGGCACGAAAGTCTACGAGCAGTACTTC. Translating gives CASSEIGTKVYEQYF.

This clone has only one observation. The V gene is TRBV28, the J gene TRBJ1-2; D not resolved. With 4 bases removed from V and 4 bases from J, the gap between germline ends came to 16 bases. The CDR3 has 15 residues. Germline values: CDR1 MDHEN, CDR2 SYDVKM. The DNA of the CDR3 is TGTGCCAGCAGTTCCAGTAGGGCGGAGGCCTATGGCTACACCTTC. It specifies CASSSSRAEAYGYTF.

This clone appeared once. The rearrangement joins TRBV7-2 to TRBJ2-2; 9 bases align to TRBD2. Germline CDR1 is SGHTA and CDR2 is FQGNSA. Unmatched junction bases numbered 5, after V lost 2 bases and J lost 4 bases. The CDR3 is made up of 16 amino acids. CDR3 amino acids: CASSLMRGGGTGELFF. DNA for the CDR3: TGTGCCAGCAGCTTAATGCGGGGGGGCGGCACCGGGGAGCTGTTTTTT.

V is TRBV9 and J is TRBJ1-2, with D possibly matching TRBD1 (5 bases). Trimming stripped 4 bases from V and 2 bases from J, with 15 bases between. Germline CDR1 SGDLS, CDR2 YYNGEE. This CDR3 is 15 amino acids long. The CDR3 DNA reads TGTGCCAGCAGCCCCGACCCAGGGACCAACTATGGCTACACCTTC. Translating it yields CASSPDPGTNYGYTF.

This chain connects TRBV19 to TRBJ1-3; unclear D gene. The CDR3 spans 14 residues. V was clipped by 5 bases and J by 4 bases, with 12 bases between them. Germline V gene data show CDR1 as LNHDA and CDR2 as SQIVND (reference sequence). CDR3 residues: CASSLEGPGNTIYF. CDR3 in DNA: TGTGCCAGTAGTCTCGAAGGCCCCGGAAACACCATATATTTT.

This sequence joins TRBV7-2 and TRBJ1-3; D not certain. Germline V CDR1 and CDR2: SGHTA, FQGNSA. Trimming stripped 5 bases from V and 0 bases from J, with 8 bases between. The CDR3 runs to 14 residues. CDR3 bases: TGTGCCAGCAGCAATCAGCCCTCTGGAAACACCATATATTTT. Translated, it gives CASSNQPSGNTIYF.

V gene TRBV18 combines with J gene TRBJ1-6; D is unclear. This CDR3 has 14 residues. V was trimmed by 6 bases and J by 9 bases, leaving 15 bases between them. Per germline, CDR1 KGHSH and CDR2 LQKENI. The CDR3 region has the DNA TGTGCCAGCTCGCTAGGAGAAAGGAGTTCACCCCTCCACTTT. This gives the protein CASSLGERSSPLHF.